This T cell receptor (beta chain) was identified in a study of T-cell reconstitution after alpha-beta-depleted transplantation in children. J gave up 3 bases and V 4 bases, and 7 bases lay outside the gene matches. The germline V gene has CDR1 LGHNA and CDR2 YSLEER. CDR3 length: 15 residues. This clonotype has at least ten counts. Unique molecular identifiers were used to barcode this TCRbeta library. One entry per CDR3 protein results from TCRdb running MiXCR on the PCR reads. The sample consists of 98,000 or so distinct CDR3 sequences, about 6.5% of them appearing once. The material sequenced was PBMCs, mostly from graft donor cells, taken 360 days after TCRalphabeta/CD19-depleted stem cell transplant. This chain joins TRBV4-3 and TRBJ2-7; 9 nucleotides agree with TRBD1. The receptor was derived from a male patient between 2 and 10 years old who had a stem cell transplant for acute lymphoblastic leukemia, so the T cells may come from the graft donor. CDR3 bases: TGCGCCAGCAGCCTCGCCGGGACAGGGTACTACGAGCAGTACTTC. Its translation is CASSLAGTGYYEQYF.